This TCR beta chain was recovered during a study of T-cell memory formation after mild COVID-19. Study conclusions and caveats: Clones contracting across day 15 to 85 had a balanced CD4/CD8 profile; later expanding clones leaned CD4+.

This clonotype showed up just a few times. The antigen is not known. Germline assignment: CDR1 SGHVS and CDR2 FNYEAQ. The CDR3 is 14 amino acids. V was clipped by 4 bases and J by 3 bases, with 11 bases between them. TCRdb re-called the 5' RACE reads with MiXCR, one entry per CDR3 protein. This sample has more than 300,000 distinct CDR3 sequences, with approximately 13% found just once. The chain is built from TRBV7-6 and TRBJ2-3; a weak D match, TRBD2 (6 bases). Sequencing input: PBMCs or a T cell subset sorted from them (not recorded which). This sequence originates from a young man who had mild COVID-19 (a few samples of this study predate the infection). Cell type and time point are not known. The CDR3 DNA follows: TGTGCCAGCAGCTCGAACCGGGGGACAGATACGCAGTATTTT. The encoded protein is CASSSNRGTDTQYF.